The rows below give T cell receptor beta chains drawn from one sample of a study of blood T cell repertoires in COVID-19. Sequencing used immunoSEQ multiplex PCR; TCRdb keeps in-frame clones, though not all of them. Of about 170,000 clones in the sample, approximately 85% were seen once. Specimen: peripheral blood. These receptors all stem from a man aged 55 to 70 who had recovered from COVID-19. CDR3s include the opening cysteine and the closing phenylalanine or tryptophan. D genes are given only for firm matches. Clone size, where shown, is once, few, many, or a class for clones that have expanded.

DNA: TGTGCCAGCAGCCCCGGCGGAGATACGCAGTATTTT
CDR3: CASSPGGDTQYF
J: TRBJ2-3
D: .
size: few
V: TRBV7-3

DNA: TGCGCCAGCAGCTTCTCTAACGAGCGGGGGGTCCGAAGTGAGCAGTTCTTC
CDR3: CASSFSNERGVRSEQFF
J: TRBJ2-1
D: TRBD2
size: .
V: TRBV5-1

DNA: TGTGCCAGCTCACCGGTGGAGGAATCAGATGGCTACACCTTC
CDR3: CASSPVEESDGYTF
J: TRBJ1-2
D: .
size: .
V: TRBV18

DNA: TGTGCCAGCAGTGAAGCGCTTCGGGGAGGGCCCCAGCATTTT
CDR3: CASSEALRGGPQHF
J: TRBJ1-5
D: .
size: .
V: TRBV2

DNA: TGCGCCAGCAGCCTGAGATTGCAGGGGAAGGTCTACGAGCAGTACTTC
CDR3: CASSLRLQGKVYEQYF
J: TRBJ2-7
D: .
size: .
V: TRBV5-1

DNA: TGTGCCAGCTCCTTATCGGGGTACGGGGGAGATACGCAGTATTTT
CDR3: CASSLSGYGGDTQYF
J: TRBJ2-3
D: .
size: .
V: TRBV18

DNA: TGTGCCAGTACCACGGGGACAGCGAACACCGGGGAGCTGTTTTTT
CDR3: CASTTGTANTGELFF
J: TRBJ2-2
D: TRBD1
size: once
V: TRBV19

DNA: TGTGCCTGGACTAATAGCGCATCCAGCACAGATACGCAGTATTTT
CDR3: CAWTNSASSTDTQYF
J: TRBJ2-3
D: .
size: .
V: TRBV30

DNA: TGTGCCAGCAGCGTCACAGGGGGCGCAAATGGGGAGCAGTACTTC
CDR3: CASSVTGGANGEQYF
J: TRBJ2-7
D: TRBD1
size: .
V: TRBV9

DNA: TGTGCCAGCAGTCTTCAGGGGGCGCTAGGAACTGAAGCTTTCTTT
CDR3: CASSLQGALGTEAFF
J: TRBJ1-1
D: TRBD1
size: few
V: TRBV27